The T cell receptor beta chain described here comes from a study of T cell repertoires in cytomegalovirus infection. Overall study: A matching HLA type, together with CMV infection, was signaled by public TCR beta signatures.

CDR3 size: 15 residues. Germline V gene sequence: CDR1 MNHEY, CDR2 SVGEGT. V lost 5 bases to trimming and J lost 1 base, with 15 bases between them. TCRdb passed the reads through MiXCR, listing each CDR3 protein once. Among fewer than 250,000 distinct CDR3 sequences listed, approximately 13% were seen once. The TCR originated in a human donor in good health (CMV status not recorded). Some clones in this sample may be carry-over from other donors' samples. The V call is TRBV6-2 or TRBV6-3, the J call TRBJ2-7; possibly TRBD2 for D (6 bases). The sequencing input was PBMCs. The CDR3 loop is CASSPPGDGSYEQYF. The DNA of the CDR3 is TGTGCCAGCAGTCCACCGGGGGACGGTTCCTACGAGCAGTACTTC.